This T cell receptor beta chain was identified in a study of blood T cells in healthy people across ages. Isolation of PBMCs gave at least 7 million cells per sample. With 5 bases clipped from V and 6 bases from J, the junction kept 16 bases outside the gene matches. The CDR3 has 18 amino acids. Germline V lookup: CDR1 SGHVS, CDR2 FQNEAQ. This clonotype was seen repeatedly, ten times or more. Its antigen is still unknown. Findings and caveats of the study: Roughly linear age-related decline in beta diversity appeared, significant by age approximately 43.

Through a sample-barcoded 5' primer and a J-beta primer mix, a second PCR was run for roughly 6 to 12 cycles. Each cDNA molecule, via a template-switch adaptor with 12 random nucleotides, was tagged. TCRdb used MiXCR to reprocess the 5' RACE reads, holding one entry per CDR3 protein. The profile shows some 730,000 distinct CDR3 sequences, 22% of them singletons. V gene TRBV7-8 combines with J gene TRBJ2-1; 10 nucleotides match TRBD2. This TCR derives from a man between 65 and 79 years old in good health. The material sequenced was blood. CDR3 residues: CASSEGRAGGPYSNEQFF. In DNA, the CDR3 is TGTGCCAGCAGCGAGGGCCGAGCGGGAGGGCCGTACTCCAATGAGCAGTTCTTC. The variable domain in full, completed from reference TRBV7-8 and TRBJ2-1, reads GAGVSQSPRYKVAKRGQDVALRCDPISGHVSLFWYQQALGQGPEFLTYFQNEAQLDKSGLPSDRFFAERPEGSVSTLKIQRTQQEDSAVYLCASSEGRAGGPYSNEQFFGPGTRLTVL.